One and the same sample provided the 16 T cell receptor beta chains below, sequenced in a study of control samples from healthy donors and cancer patients (TCRdb year 2020). Libraries came from the immunoSEQ multiplex PCR assay. TCRdb provides this immuneACCESS table in a form limited to in-frame rearrangements. Some clones are lacking; in checked studies, under half of them reflect an unresolved V gene, and why the rest are absent is not known. This sample comprises about 55,000 clones, about 96% of them detected only once. In total, the top ten clones hold 0.9% to 1.2% of the sample. Sequencing input: blood. The receptors derive from a woman younger than 35 in good health.

The rearrangement uses TRBV5-5 and TRBJ1-2; D is perhaps TRBD1 (5 bases). The CDR3 is 15 residues long. Germline V gene data show CDR1 as SGHKS and CDR2 as YYEKEE (reference sequence). Trimming took off 4 bases at V and 4 bases at J, with 17 bases between the two ends. The CDR3 nucleotides are TGTGCCAGCAGCGCCTTAACCGGGACCTTCTATGGCTACACCTTC. It is translated as CASSALTGTFYGYTF.

The J gene is TRBJ2-5, the V gene TRBV6-5, with TRBD2 as a possible D gene (6 bases). This CDR3 region has 15 residues. Trimming removed 6 bases from V and 5 bases from J, with 19 bases in between. CDR1 MNHEY and CDR2 SVGAGI come from the germline V gene. CDR3 residues: CASSLAPGLLETQYF. The CDR3 DNA reads TGTGCCAGCAGCCTCGCCCCCGGACTACTGGAGACCCAGTACTTC.

J is TRBJ2-1 and V is TRBV7-2; 15 nucleotides align to TRBD2. The V and J ends lost 5 bases and 9 bases, in that order; junction bases with no gene match: 5. The length of the CDR3 is 15 residues. Germline CDR1 SGHTA, CDR2 FQGNSA. The DNA of the CDR3 is TGTGCCAGCAGCCGGGGACTAGCGGGGGGAGCTGAGCAGTTCTTC. It codes for CASSRGLAGGAEQFF.

The chain joins TRBV27 to TRBJ1-5, with D possibly being TRBD1 (5 bases). CDR1 MNHEY and CDR2 SMNVEV come from the germline V gene (reference sequence). This CDR3 has 14 residues. V was pared by 4 bases and J by 4 bases, with 11 bases between. CDR3 region: CASSSRGENQPQHF. The CDR3 bases are TGTGCCAGCAGTTCCCGGGGGGAAAATCAGCCCCAGCATTTT.

The chain links TRBV3-1 (or the pseudogene TRBV3-2) to TRBJ2-5; 8 bases are a match to TRBD1. Germline V lookup: CDR1 LGHDT, CDR2 YNNKEL (reference sequence). V lost 4 bases, J lost 7 bases, and 14 bases stayed unmatched. The length of the CDR3 is 16 residues. CDR3 bases: TGTGCCAGCAGCCGGATTCCACTCGACAGGGGTGTGACCCAGTACTTC. This gives the protein CASSRIPLDRGVTQYF.

The CDR3 coding sequence is TGCGCCAGCTCATCCCCAGGGGACCACTGGGGCTACACCTTC. Protein sequence: CASSSPGDHWGYTF. V gene TRBV5-1 combines with J gene TRBJ1-2, with D possibly TRBD1 on 6 matching bases. This CDR3 spans 14 amino acids. Germline V gene sequence: CDR1 SGHRS, CDR2 YFSETQ. Trimming took off 7 bases at V and 8 bases at J, with 21 bases between the two ends.

The V and J genes are TRBV7-9 and TRBJ1-4; D uncertain. The germline CDR1 and CDR2 sequences are SEHNR and FQNEAQ (reference sequence). The CDR3 loop spans 11 amino acids. V was cut by 3 bases and J by 8 bases, with 4 bases left in between. CDR3 loop: CASSFREKLFF. Written as DNA, the CDR3 is TGTGCCAGCAGCTTCCGAGAAAAACTGTTTTTT.

This chain connects TRBV28 to TRBJ1-1; D is uncertain. The germline CDR1 and CDR2 sequences are MDHEN and SYDVKM. Between the trimmed V and J ends, which lost 2 bases and 1 base, there was a span of 8 bases. CDR3 length: 14 amino acids. CDR3 in DNA: TGTGCCAGCAGTTTAAGGTTAGGGAACACTGAAGCTTTCTTT. This sequence encodes CASSLRLGNTEAFF.

The chain is built from TRBV5-5 and TRBJ1-4; no firm D call. Trimming took off 3 bases at V and 6 bases at J, with 18 bases between the two ends. Germline V gives CDR1 SGHKS, CDR2 YYEKEE (reference sequence). The CDR3 has 16 amino acids. This CDR3 is CASSSSSGVIHEKLFF. CDR3 DNA: TGTGCCAGCAGCTCCTCGTCAGGCGTGATACATGAAAAACTGTTTTTT.

This chain joins TRBV7-2 and TRBJ2-2; a weak D match, TRBD2 (6 bases). Trimming took 1 base from V and 5 from J, leaving 11 bases between them. Germline CDR1 reads SGHTA; CDR2 reads FQGNSA. This CDR3 has 15 residues. CDR3 in DNA: TGTGCCAGCAGCTTAGTCGGCCGGGGGACCGGGGAGCTGTTTTTT. Residues: CASSLVGRGTGELFF. Complete variable domain (other parts from reference TRBV7-2 and TRBJ2-2): GAGVSQSPSNKVTEKGKDVELRCDPISGHTALYWYRQSLGQGLEFLIYFQGNSAPDKSGLPSDRFSAERTGGSVSTLTIQRTQQEDSAVYLCASSLVGRGTGELFFGEGSRLTVL.

In the case of this clone: One junction end disagrees with the germline gene, perhaps due to a read error. The rearrangement joins TRBV7-8 to TRBJ1-5; possibly TRBD1 for D (6 bases). Germline loops: CDR1 SGHVS, CDR2 FQNEAQ. This CDR3 comprises 16 residues. CDR3 sequence (DNA): TGTGCCAGCGGCTTAGGGGGACATGGGGGATATCAGCCCCAGCATTTT. Protein: CASGLGGHGGYQPQHF. The complete variable domain, with remaining parts taken from reference TRBV7-8 and TRBJ1-5, reads GAGVSQSPRYKVAKRGQDVALRCDPISGHVSLFWYQQALGQGPEFLTYFQNEAQLDKSGLPSDRFFAERPEGSVSTLKIQRTQQEDSAVYLCASGLGGHGGYQPQHFGDGTRLSIL.

The chain employs TRBV2 and TRBJ2-3; 13 nucleotides agree with TRBD2. V lost 8 bases to trimming and J lost 2 bases; unmatched junction nucleotides: 13. The CDR3 is 18 residues long. The germline V gene encodes CDR1 SNHLY and CDR2 FYNNEI. The CDR3 sequence: CASVPRGTSGVVTDTQYF. The CDR3 region has the DNA TGTGCCAGCGTCCCCCGCGGGACTAGCGGGGTCGTCACAGATACGCAGTATTTT.

The V and J genes are TRBV28 and TRBJ1-4, with TRBD1 matching 9 bases. CDR1 MDHEN and CDR2 SYDVKM come from the germline V gene. The CDR3 spans 17 residues. The V and J ends lost 6 bases and 8 bases, in that order; junction bases with no gene match: 16. This CDR3 is CASSTDRGTGDYEKLFF. The CDR3 coding sequence is TGTGCCAGCAGCACGGACAGGGGAACGGGGGACTACGAAAAACTGTTTTTT.

The rearrangement joins TRBV3-1 (or the pseudogene TRBV3-2) to TRBJ1-4; D perhaps matches TRBD1 (5 bases). CDR1 is LGHDT and CDR2 is YNNKEL in the germline V gene (reference sequence). The CDR3 length is 15 residues. The ends were cut back, 2 bases at V and 5 bases at J, with 12 bases in the middle. CDR3 sequence reads: CASSQIGAINEKLFF. The CDR3 nucleotides read TGTGCCAGCAGCCAAATAGGGGCCATAAATGAAAAACTGTTTTTT.

The CDR3 nucleotides are TGTGCCAGCAGTTGGCTAGCGGGGGGTGAGCAGTTCTTC. Translation: CASSWLAGGEQFF. The V and J genes are TRBV6-2 or TRBV6-3 and TRBJ2-1; TRBD2 matches at 11 bases. Germline-derived CDR1 and CDR2 are MNHEY and SVGEGT. The CDR3 consists of 13 residues. J gave up 9 bases and V 4 bases, and 2 bases lay outside the gene matches.

This chain connects TRBV2 to TRBJ1-4; possibly TRBD1 for D (6 bases). There are 14 residues in the CDR3. V gave up 5 bases and J gave up 8 bases, with 15 bases separating them. Germline lookup yields CDR1 SNHLY and CDR2 FYNNEI. DNA of the CDR3: TGTGCCAGCAGTTACAGGGTGGGGTGGGAAAAACTGTTTTTT. The encoded protein is CASSYRVGWEKLFF.